This T cell receptor (beta chain) was sequenced during a study of tumor-infiltrating lymphocytes in primary liver carcinoma. Total RNA (approximately 500 ng) served as template for TCR beta cDNA synthesis primed by a constant-region primer. Three nested multiplex PCR rounds, a slightly modified ARM-PCR, produced the libraries for TCR beta. One entry per CDR3 protein results from TCRdb running MiXCR on the multiplex PCR reads. The sample has some 190,000 distinct CDR3 sequences, around four fifths seen once. Bulk tissue was left unsorted, and RNA and DNA were co-extracted from about 20-30 mg of it. About this clonotype: The junction shows a germline mismatch at one end, possibly a read error.

The source of this sequence is a man between 35 and 55 years old with primary liver carcinoma and hepatitis B virus infection. Sequenced: tumor tissue from primary liver carcinoma.

The CDR3 sequence: CTSSPPGQDSYNEQFF. The CDR3 DNA sequence: TGTACCAGCAGTCCGCCGGGACAGGACTCCTACAATGAGCAGTTCTTC. The J gene is TRBJ2-1, the V gene TRBV6-2 or TRBV6-3, with 8 bases aligning to TRBD1. Per the germline V gene, CDR1 is MNHEY and CDR2 is SVGEGT. The CDR3 covers 16 residues.